These T cell receptor beta chains were read from a single sample in a study of tumor-infiltrating lymphocytes in primary liver carcinoma. Each CDR3 protein gets one entry after TCRdb re-called the multiplex PCR reads with MiXCR. The sample contains 40,000 to 55,000 distinct CDR3 sequences, 60% to 85% of which appear only once. Sequenced sample: liver tumor tissue from sampling region 5. Source of these receptors: a man aged 40-50 years with primary liver carcinoma and hepatitis B virus infection. Each CDR3 is given with its conserved first and last residue.

j_call v_call cdr3_aa
TRBJ1-5 TRBV6-6 CASSLPQNSNQPRHF
TRBJ2-3 TRBV4-1 CTSSRASDADTQYF
TRBJ2-7 TRBV6-5 CAGSPTDRGYKQYF
TRBJ2-3 TRBV7-9 CASSTPPGAVVADTQYF
TRBJ1-6 TRBV28 CASSTTGTGALRAHHF
TRBJ2-6 TRBV6-5 CASSLWAVMKAGVNVLTF
TRBJ1-1 TRBV29-1 CSVEGGSYSGGRRRTEAFF
TRBJ2-7 TRBV11-1 CASGLGTGDGQYF
TRBJ2-7 TRBV11-2 CASSLGSGAYEQYF
TRBJ2-1 TRBV20-1 CSATTTSGTSDEQFF
TRBJ2-1 TRBV6-2/TRBV6-3 CASSYFSGLAGGPCNEQFF
TRBJ2-7 TRBV5-8 CASNQPIAGGGNEQYF
TRBJ2-3 TRBV28 CASTTARGRVFSDTQYF
TRBJ2-1 TRBV27 CASSLEGRGDNEQFF
TRBJ2-5 TRBV11-2 CANRSLDSAHQETQYF
TRBJ2-7 TRBV12-3/TRBV12-4 CASSTGQGTHEQYF
TRBJ2-1 TRBV11-2 CASSLDIGLSMGEQIF
TRBJ2-1 TRBV5-1 CASSLRGIYEQFF
TRBJ2-1 TRBV11-2 CAGSSRPSGRIYEQFF
TRBJ2-1 TRBV7-3 CASSLSGHNEQFF
TRBJ2-5 TRBV7-8 CASSPLYSTQETQYF
TRBJ2-7 TRBV13 CVSSLVSGEVYEEYF
TRBJ1-1 TRBV6-6 CAISYPLLGTEAFF
TRBJ2-3 TRBV2 CSSSAQQTDTQYF
TRBJ1-5 TRBV6-5 CVCSRTGGAQPQHF
TRBJ2-3 TRBV12-3/TRBV12-4 CASSFQTGGADTQYF
TRBJ2-2 TRBV11-2 CVSNLARLDTGELFF